Listed below are T cell receptor beta chains from one sample, sequenced in a study of blood T cell repertoires in COVID-19. The protocol was immunoSEQ multiplex PCR, while the TCRdb copy is restricted to in-frame clones and leaves out a portion. The profile covers over 200,000 clones, with about 90% appearing a single time and 1.9% taken by the ten largest. The sequenced sample consisted of peripheral blood. These receptors came from a man aged 40-55 years with active or convalescent COVID-19. The CDR3 runs from the conserved cysteine through the conserved F or W. The D gene is left open where the match is weak. Clone size appears in some rows only: once, few, many, or a class for an expanded clone.

-	TRBV28	-	TRBJ1-5	CASMLTGNRPQHF	TGTGCCAGCATGTTGACGGGTAATCGGCCCCAGCATTTT
-	TRBV5-5	-	TRBJ2-5	CASLQYTRRETQYF	TGTGCCAGCCTACAGTATACGAGACGGGAGACCCAGTACTTC
-	TRBV3-1/TRBV3-2	TRBD2	TRBJ2-7	CASRIGTSGSTFTEQYF	TGTGCCAGCAGAATCGGGACTAGCGGGAGTACATTTACCGAGCAGTACTTC
-	TRBV9	TRBD2	TRBJ2-1	CASSPSAGGHLNEQFF	TGTGCCAGCAGCCCCTCAGCGGGAGGGCACCTAAATGAGCAGTTCTTC
-	TRBV9	TRBD2	TRBJ2-3	CASSGLAGMADTQYF	TGTGCCAGCAGCGGGCTAGCGGGGATGGCAGATACGCAGTATTTT
once	TRBV5-5	TRBD1	TRBJ1-3	CASGTGGVWSGNTIYF	TGTGCCAGCGGGACAGGGGGCGTTTGGTCTGGAAACACCATATATTTT
-	TRBV28	TRBD1	TRBJ1-5	CASSSALTKGQGNQPQHF	TGTGCCAGCAGTTCCGCCCTAACCAAGGGACAGGGAAATCAGCCCCAGCATTTT
-	TRBV6-1	-	TRBJ1-1	CASSEVRGNTEAFF	TGTGCCAGCAGTGAAGTTAGAGGGAACACTGAAGCTTTCTTT
-	TRBV27	-	TRBJ1-5	CASSPLGGGNQPQHF	TGTGCCAGCAGTCCCCTTGGGGGGGGCAATCAGCCCCAGCATTTT
-	TRBV6-5	TRBD1	TRBJ1-2	CATANRGLGGYTF	TGTGCCACCGCAAACAGGGGGCTAGGGGGCTACACCTTC
-	TRBV30	-	TRBJ2-5	CAWSATQVVSTQYF	TGTGCCTGGAGCGCCACCCAAGTAGTTTCGACCCAGTACTTC
few	TRBV2	-	TRBJ1-5	CASSEVGGNQPQHF	TGTGCCAGCAGTGAAGTGGGAGGCAATCAGCCCCAGCATTTT
once	TRBV4-2	-	TRBJ2-7	CASSQDGYEQYF	TGTGCCAGCAGCCAAGACGGGTACGAGCAGTACTTC
-	TRBV5-4	-	TRBJ1-2	CASSLTPGYGYTF	TGTGCCAGCAGCTTGACGCCAGGCTATGGCTACACCTTC
-	TRBV28	TRBD1	TRBJ1-1	CASSLRVDRGSFTEAFF	TGTGCCAGCAGTTTGCGTGTCGACAGGGGATCTTTCACTGAAGCTTTCTTT
-	TRBV7-3	TRBD2	TRBJ2-1	CASSLGLAGLSTYNEQFF	TGTGCCAGCAGCTTAGGCCTAGCGGGATTGTCTACCTACAATGAGCAGTTCTTC
-	TRBV28	-	TRBJ1-1	CASTLVTDQTEAFF	TGTGCCAGCACCCTGGTGACAGACCAAACTGAAGCTTTCTTT
-	TRBV7-2	-	TRBJ1-5	CASSTRGDQPQHF	TGTGCCAGCAGCACCCGGGGGGATCAGCCCCAGCATTTT
-	TRBV28	-	TRBJ2-5	CASSPGQRGAQYF	TGTGCCAGCAGCCCCGGACAGAGAGGGGCCCAGTACTTC
-	TRBV12-5	-	TRBJ2-1	CASGLAGSSYNEQFF	TGTGCTAGTGGTTTGGCGGGGAGCTCCTACAATGAGCAGTTCTTC
-	TRBV27	-	TRBJ2-2	CASSPQPTRIGELFF	TGTGCCAGCAGTCCCCAACCCACTCGAATCGGGGAGCTGTTTTTT
-	TRBV12-3/TRBV12-4	-	TRBJ1-5	CASSSTAQSAQHF	TGTGCCAGCAGCTCGACTGCTCAATCAGCCCAGCATTTT
-	TRBV7-9	-	TRBJ1-1	CASSLVGPLNTEAFF	TGTGCCAGCAGCTTAGTTGGGCCCTTGAACACTGAAGCTTTCTTT
-	TRBV3-1/TRBV3-2	TRBD2	TRBJ2-7	CASSQIPAGGDYEQYF	TGTGCCAGCAGCCAGATACCAGCGGGGGGGGATTACGAGCAGTACTTC